The 17 T cell receptor beta chains reported below all come from one sample, sequenced in a study of T-cell reconstitution after alpha-beta-depleted transplantation in children. Unique molecular identifiers were incorporated during preparation of the TCRbeta library. TCRdb used MiXCR to reprocess the PCR reads, holding one entry per CDR3 protein. The table includes approximately 220,000 distinct CDR3 sequences, under 20% detected once. The sequencing here drew on PBMCs, mostly from graft donor cells, taken 360 days after TCRalphabeta/CD19-depleted stem cell transplant. Source of these receptors: a male patient aged 2-9 years who had a stem cell transplant for acute lymphoblastic leukemia, so the T cells may come from the graft donor.

In its sample, this clonotype was seen a few times. V usage is TRBV7-3 and J usage is TRBJ2-2, with D perhaps TRBD1 (6 bases). The ends were cut back, 2 bases at V and 2 bases at J, with 12 bases in the middle. Germline V lookup: CDR1 SGHTA, CDR2 FQGTGA. CDR3 length equals 16 residues. CDR3 residues: CASSLPGTLNTGELFF. The CDR3, as DNA: TGTGCCAGCAGCTTACCCGGGACACTTAACACCGGGGAGCTGTTTTTT. Drawing the rest from reference TRBV7-3 and TRBJ2-2, the complete variable domain is GAGVSQTPSNKVTEKGKYVELRCDPISGHTALYWYRQSLGQGPEFLIYFQGTGAADDSGLPNDRFFAVRPEGSVSTLKIQRTERGDSAVYLCASSLPGTLNTGELFFGEGSRLTVL.

The chain has TRBV11-2 and TRBJ2-2; D possibly corresponds to TRBD1 (5 bases). Germline loops: CDR1 SGHAT, CDR2 FQNNGV. This CDR3 is 17 amino acids long. Trimming left V 0 bases short and J 1 base short, with 12 bases between. The CDR3 DNA follows: TGTGCCAGCAGCTTAGATAGGGGTTTCCTGAACACCGGGGAGCTGTTTTTT. Residues: CASSLDRGFLNTGELFF.

Written as DNA, the CDR3 is TGTGCCAGTAGTCCCCGACAGGGCAACACCGGGGAGCTGTTTTTT. Protein product: CASSPRQGNTGELFF. The chain employs TRBV19 and TRBJ2-2; 7 bases agree with TRBD1. The length of the CDR3 is 15 residues. The V gene's germline CDR1 is LNHDA and CDR2 SQIVND (reference sequence). V trimming: 5 bases; J trimming: 2 bases; junction bases outside the gene matches: 5.

V and J are TRBV12-3 or TRBV12-4 and TRBJ1-6; 9 nucleotides align to TRBD1. The J segment lost 7 bases and the V segment lost 6 bases, leaving 7 bases of the junction unmatched. The CDR3 has 15 amino acids. The CDR3 is CASSSEGTGNSPLHF. DNA of the CDR3: TGTGCCAGCAGCTCCGAGGGGACAGGGAATTCACCCCTCCACTTT.

This clonotype came up a few times. The chain recombines TRBV7-8 with TRBJ2-3; D may be TRBD2 (7 bases). CDR1 is SGHVS, CDR2 FQNEAQ, per germline. This CDR3 is 15 amino acids long. The V gene lost 5 bases and the J gene lost 0 bases, with 12 bases spanning the gap. CDR3 sequence: CASSPGGTSTDTQYF. CDR3 DNA: TGTGCCAGCAGCCCGGGGGGCACTAGCACAGATACGCAGTATTTT.

V and J are TRBV11-2 and TRBJ2-3, with D possibly called TRBD1 or TRBD2 (6 bases each). V shed 2 bases and J shed 3 bases, with 9 bases lying between them. This CDR3 contains 14 residues. Per the germline V gene, CDR1 is SGHAT and CDR2 is FQNNGV. The CDR3 here is CASSLQGRTDTQYF. CDR3 sequence (DNA): TGTGCCAGCAGCTTACAGGGGAGGACAGATACGCAGTATTTT.

V is TRBV7-2 and J is TRBJ2-7; 10 nucleotides match TRBD2. After removal of 2 bases from V and 4 bases from J, the junction contained 5 bases not matched to a gene. CDR3 length: 15 residues. Germline CDR1 is SGHTA and CDR2 is FQGNSA. For the CDR3, the DNA is TGTGCCAGCAGCTTAACTAGCGGGGCCTTATACGAGCAGTACTTC. This translates into CASSLTSGALYEQYF. Filled out from reference TRBV7-2 and TRBJ2-7, the complete variable domain reads GAGVSQSPSNKVTEKGKDVELRCDPISGHTALYWYRQSLGQGLEFLIYFQGNSAPDKSGLPSDRFSAERTGGSVSTLTIQRTQQEDSAVYLCASSLTSGALYEQYFGPGTRLTVT.

This clonotype was found a few times. The chain couples TRBV15 to TRBJ1-2; 10 bases align to TRBD1. The length of the CDR3 is 18 residues. Losses at the gene ends were 2 bases for V and 5 bases for J; bases not matched to a gene: 14. Per germline, CDR1 LNHNV and CDR2 YYDKDF (reference sequence). CDR3 bases: TGTGCCACCAGCAGATCGCCCGACAGGGGGCAGGTTGGGTATGGCTACACCTTC. Translation: CATSRSPDRGQVGYGYTF.

The V gene is TRBV10-3, the J gene TRBJ2-7; 7 nucleotides match TRBD1. The CDR3 is 16 amino acids. Germline V CDR1 and CDR2: ENHRY, SYGVKD. V dropped 3 bases and J dropped 0; count of bases not matched to a gene: 8. As DNA, the CDR3 is TGTGCCATCAGTGACTCGGACAGGCACGGCTCCTACGAGCAGTACTTC. Protein product: CAISDSDRHGSYEQYF.

This clonotype was found a few times. V is TRBV28 and J is TRBJ1-2; no clear D gene. Germline V lookup: CDR1 MDHEN, CDR2 SYDVKM. Trimming took off 4 bases at V and 8 bases at J, with 8 bases between the two ends. This CDR3 comprises 11 residues. As DNA, the CDR3 is TGTGCCAGCAGTTCCGTGGGAGGCTACACCTTC. This translates into CASSSVGGYTF.

The V call is TRBV20-1, the J call TRBJ2-5; D might be TRBD2 (5 bases). This CDR3 contains 13 residues. Germline values: CDR1 DFQATT, CDR2 SNEGSKA (reference sequence). Trimming took 3 bases from V and 2 from J, leaving 10 bases between them. Written as DNA, the CDR3 is TGCAGTGCTAGGGCCTCGGGGCAAGAGACCCAGTACTTC. The encoded protein is CSARASGQETQYF.

This clonotype came up a few times. The chain has TRBV20-1 and TRBJ2-4; D ambiguous. The CDR3 is 15 residues long. Germline CDR1 and CDR2: DFQATT and SNEGSKA (reference sequence). V lost 3 bases and J lost 0, with 12 bases in between. The CDR3 loop is CSASLDARAKNIQYF. The CDR3 bases are TGCAGTGCTAGTTTAGACGCGAGAGCCAAAAACATTCAGTACTTC.

This rearrangement joins TRBV29-1 to TRBJ1-2, with D unresolved. The CDR3 is 10 residues long. Germline CDR1 reads SQVTM; CDR2 reads ANQGSEA. The V and J ends lost 7 bases and 4 bases respectively, with 7 bases between them. Here the CDR3 reads CSDDGYGYTF. The CDR3 DNA sequence: TGCAGCGACGACGGCTATGGCTACACCTTC. Looking up the rest from reference TRBV29-1 and TRBJ1-2 gives the full variable domain: SAVISQKPSRDICQRGTSLTIQCQVDSQVTMMFWYRQQPGQSLTLIATANQGSEATYESGFVIDKFPISRPNLTFSTLTVSNMSPEDSSIYLCSDDGYGYTFGSGTRLTVV.

The chain has TRBV19 and TRBJ2-1, with D possibly being TRBD1 (6 bases). Trimming shortened V by 5 bases and J by 14 bases, and 13 bases separated the two germline ends. Per the germline V gene, CDR1 is LNHDA and CDR2 is SQIVND (reference sequence). CDR3 length: 11 residues. CDR3 DNA: TGTGCCAGTAGTCATCGACAGGCCAAGTTCTTC. As protein: CASSHRQAKFF.

This clonotype has just a few counts. J is TRBJ1-2 and V is TRBV3-1; 8 nucleotides line up with TRBD1. The CDR3 extends over 14 amino acids. V lost 4 bases to trimming and J lost 2 bases; unmatched junction nucleotides: 3. Germline V gene sequence: CDR1 LGHDT, CDR2 YNNKEL (reference sequence). CDR3 nucleotide sequence: TGTGCCAGCAGCCGGACAGGGACCAACTATGGCTACACCTTC. This gives the protein CASSRTGTNYGYTF.

This chain links TRBV12-3 or TRBV12-4 with TRBJ1-5; TRBD1 agrees at 7 bases. The CDR3 is made up of 14 amino acids. V shed 5 bases, J shed 7 bases, and the junction held 8 bases outside the gene matches. CDR3 in amino acids: CASSPTGPGQPQHF. The CDR3 coding sequence is TGTGCCAGCAGTCCGACAGGGCCGGGGCAGCCCCAGCATTTT.

This clonotype has a handful of counts. V gene TRBV12-3 or TRBV12-4 combines with J gene TRBJ2-2, with D unresolved. The CDR3 contains 11 residues. V gave up 5 bases and J gave up 9 bases, with 7 bases separating them. The CDR3 coding sequence is TGTGCCAGCAGTAATCCCAGGGAGCTGTTTTTT. Translated: CASSNPRELFF.